The rows below give T cell receptor beta chains drawn from one sample of a study of T cell responses to AZD1222 COVID-19 vaccine. The data were produced by immunoSEQ multiplex PCR, yet TCRdb's version contains in-frame clones alone and is incomplete. The sample yields fewer than 100,000 clones, around nine tenths seen once. Material: peripheral blood, obtained 28 days after the second AZD1222 dose. The source is an adult who received the AZD1222 COVID-19 vaccine. Both conserved end residues are part of each CDR3. A D gene is named only where the DNA matches it firmly. Only some rows state a clone size, as once, few, many or a class for expanded clones.

clone size	J gene	V gene	D gene	CDR3 protein	CDR3 DNA
NA	TRBJ1-5	TRBV19	NA	CASSRLVTGTASQHF	TGTGCCAGTAGTCGCCTGGTTACGGGCACGGCGTCCCAGCATTTT
NA	TRBJ1-1	TRBV6-2/TRBV6-3	NA	CASSMDSFMNTEAFF	TGTGCCAGCAGTATGGACAGTTTCATGAACACTGAAGCTTTCTTT
NA	TRBJ1-2	TRBV7-9	NA	CASSKGDPYGYTF	TGTGCCAGCAGCAAAGGGGATCCCTATGGCTACACCTTC
NA	TRBJ2-5	TRBV10-3	NA	CAISVNSNQETQYF	TGTGCCATCAGTGTAAACAGCAATCAAGAGACCCAGTACTTC
NA	TRBJ2-5	TRBV24-1	NA	CATSDPPGDQETQYF	TGTGCCACCAGTGATCCGCCCGGGGACCAAGAGACCCAGTACTTC
NA	TRBJ2-1	TRBV6-2/TRBV6-3	NA	CASSYPGGQEFF	TGTGCCAGCAGTTACCCCGGGGGACAAGAGTTCTTC
NA	TRBJ2-7	TRBV9	TRBD1	CASSDGDRRGTYEQYF	TGTGCCAGCAGCGATGGGGACAGGAGGGGAACCTACGAGCAGTACTTC
NA	TRBJ2-7	TRBV19	NA	CASSMTWSSYEQYF	TGTGCCAGTAGTATGACATGGAGCTCCTACGAGCAGTACTTC
NA	TRBJ1-3	TRBV3-1/TRBV3-2	NA	CASSQGPDGNTIYF	TGTGCCAGCAGCCAAGGGCCAGATGGAAACACCATATATTTT
NA	TRBJ2-1	TRBV7-8	NA	CASSLAPADNEQFF	TGTGCCAGCAGCTTAGCACCGGCGGACAATGAGCAGTTCTTC
NA	TRBJ1-6	TRBV10-3	NA	CAIRGELNSPLHF	TGTGCCATCAGGGGGGAGCTAAATTCACCCCTCCACTTT
NA	TRBJ1-4	TRBV28	NA	CASRVGGARKLFF	TGTGCCAGCCGAGTGGGGGGCGCGAGGAAACTGTTTTTT
NA	TRBJ2-1	TRBV20-1	TRBD2	CSASQGGGGSYNEQFF	TGCAGTGCTAGTCAAGGCGGGGGGGGCTCCTACAATGAGCAGTTCTTC
NA	TRBJ1-1	TRBV3-1/TRBV3-2	TRBD1	CASSPGGEKAFF	TGTGCCAGCAGCCCAGGGGGGGAGAAAGCTTTCTTT
NA	TRBJ1-1	TRBV5-1	TRBD1	CASSWTGANTEAFF	TGCGCCAGCAGCTGGACAGGGGCGAACACTGAAGCTTTCTTT
once	TRBJ2-7	TRBV10-3	NA	CAISESTVGGDNFPYEQYF	TGTGCCATCAGTGAGTCGACGGTGGGGGGTGATAACTTTCCCTACGAGCAGTACTTC
few	TRBJ1-1	TRBV14	NA	CASSQVISGGAAFF	TGTGCCAGCAGCCAAGTCATCAGCGGCGGCGCGGCTTTCTTT
NA	TRBJ1-2	TRBV3-1/TRBV3-2	NA	CASSQDASIYGYTF	TGTGCCAGCAGCCAAGATGCATCGATCTATGGCTACACCTTC
NA	TRBJ1-1	TRBV6-2/TRBV6-3	NA	CASSWDLLTEAFF	TGTGCCAGCAGTTGGGACCTTCTAACTGAAGCTTTCTTT
few	TRBJ1-5	TRBV19	TRBD1	CASSMPQGAGQPQHF	TGTGCCAGTAGTATGCCCCAGGGGGCGGGACAGCCCCAGCATTTT
once	TRBJ2-3	TRBV6-2/TRBV6-3	NA	CASSTGTSTDTQYF	TGTGCCAGCAGTACAGGGACAAGCACAGATACGCAGTATTTT
NA	TRBJ2-7	TRBV5-1	NA	CASSSGGVRGEQYF	TGCGCCAGCAGCTCTGGTGGGGTCCGGGGCGAGCAGTACTTC
NA	TRBJ2-7	TRBV20-1	TRBD1	CSASKGTASQTYEQYF	TGCAGTGCTAGTAAGGGGACAGCAAGCCAAACCTACGAGCAGTACTTC
NA	TRBJ1-2	TRBV6-4	NA	CASSGTPLGGYTF	TGTGCCAGCAGTGGGACACCTCTCGGCGGCTACACCTTC
NA	TRBJ1-2	TRBV7-2	TRBD1	CASSSGQAGTNYGYTF	TGTGCCAGCAGCTCGGGACAGGCGGGGACTAACTATGGCTACACCTTC
NA	TRBJ2-7	TRBV4-3	TRBD2	CASSVLAGELYEQYF	TGCGCCAGCAGCGTACTAGCGGGGGAACTGTACGAGCAGTACTTC
NA	TRBJ1-1	TRBV10-3	TRBD1	CAISESGDRDGAFF	TGTGCCATCAGTGAGTCGGGGGACAGGGACGGAGCTTTCTTT
NA	TRBJ2-1	TRBV5-1	TRBD1	CASSITGGQGDEQFF	TGCGCCAGCAGCATAACTGGGGGACAGGGTGATGAGCAGTTCTTC
NA	TRBJ1-1	TRBV18	TRBD1	CASSPGTGMNTEAFF	TGTGCCAGCTCGCCCGGGACAGGGATGAACACTGAAGCTTTCTTT
NA	TRBJ2-7	TRBV2	NA	CASKDSNRVQYF	TGTGCCAGCAAGGACAGCAATAGGGTTCAGTACTTC
NA	TRBJ2-5	TRBV7-4	TRBD2	CASSTCVSSGETQYF	TGTGCCAGCAGCACATGCGTATCTAGCGGGGAGACCCAGTACTTC
NA	TRBJ2-2	TRBV13	NA	CASSRVGGELFF	TGTGCCAGCAGCCGGGTGGGCGGGGAGCTGTTTTTT
NA	TRBJ2-3	TRBV7-2	NA	CASSRSTDTQYF	TGTGCCAGCAGCCGTAGCACAGATACGCAGTATTTT
NA	TRBJ1-1	TRBV19	TRBD1	CASSSDRAGTEAFF	TGTGCCAGTAGCTCGGACAGGGCGGGCACTGAAGCTTTCTTT
NA	TRBJ1-5	TRBV7-2	NA	CASSPNLGHNQPQHF	TGTGCCAGCAGCCCAAACCTGGGGCACAATCAGCCCCAGCATTTT
few	TRBJ2-5	TRBV12-3/TRBV12-4	NA	CASSSPGAQYF	TGTGCCAGCAGTTCTCCAGGAGCCCAGTACTTC
NA	TRBJ2-3	TRBV18	NA	CASSPPGAWVTDTQYF	TGTGCCAGCTCACCACCGGGGGCATGGGTCACAGATACGCAGTATTTT
NA	TRBJ1-2	TRBV5-1	NA	CASSDRDIPRNYGYTF	TGCGCCAGCAGCGACCGGGACATCCCGCGCAACTATGGCTACACCTTC
NA	TRBJ2-7	TRBV5-1	NA	CASSPTTPGYEQYF	TGCGCCAGCAGCCCAACAACTCCAGGATACGAGCAGTACTTC
NA	TRBJ1-4	TRBV27	NA	CASRRTATNEKLFF	TGTGCCAGCAGGAGGACAGCAACTAATGAAAAACTGTTTTTT
NA	TRBJ2-5	TRBV3-1/TRBV3-2	TRBD2	CASSLGLGDQETQYF	TGTGCCAGCAGCCTAGGACTAGGTGACCAAGAGACCCAGTACTTC
few	TRBJ1-1	TRBV19	NA	CASSFLGGRGTEAFF	TGTGCCAGTAGTTTCCTAGGCGGGCGGGGCACTGAAGCTTTCTTT